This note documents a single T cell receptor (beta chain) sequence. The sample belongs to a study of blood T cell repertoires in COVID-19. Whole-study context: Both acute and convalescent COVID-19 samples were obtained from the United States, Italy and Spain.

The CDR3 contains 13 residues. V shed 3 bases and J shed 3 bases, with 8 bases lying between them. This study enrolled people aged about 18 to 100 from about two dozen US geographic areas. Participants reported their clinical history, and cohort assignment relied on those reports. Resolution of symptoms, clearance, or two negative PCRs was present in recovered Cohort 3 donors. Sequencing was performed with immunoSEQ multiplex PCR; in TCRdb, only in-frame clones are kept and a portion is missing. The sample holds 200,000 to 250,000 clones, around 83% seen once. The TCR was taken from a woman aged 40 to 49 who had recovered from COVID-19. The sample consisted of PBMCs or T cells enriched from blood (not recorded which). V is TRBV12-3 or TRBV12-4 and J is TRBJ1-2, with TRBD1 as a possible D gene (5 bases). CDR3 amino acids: CASSFSRDYGYTF. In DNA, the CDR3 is TGTGCCAGCAGTTTCAGCAGGGACTATGGCTACACCTTC.